This record covers a single TCR beta chain. Its antigen is still unknown. Trimming took 2 bases from V and 4 from J, leaving 6 bases between them. Per the germline V gene, CDR1 is SQVTM and CDR2 is ANQGSEA. The CDR3 is 12 residues long. Libraries were prepared by immunoSEQ multiplex PCR; TCRdb keeps only in-frame clonotypes and omits some of them. The sample includes around 4,000 clones, roughly four fifths of them seen just once. This sample was taken from a study of neoadjuvant nivolumab and ipilimumab in lung cancer. Looking at the study overall: Patients got nivolumab 3 mg/kg on days 1, 15 and 29; combination added ipilimumab 1 mg/kg day 1. Study results and limitations: TCR sequencing covered a small number of samples. From pretherapy to surgery, tumor richness and clonality rose with dual therapy. Pretherapy blood TCR richness correlated positively with resected tumor richness.

This receptor was taken from an adult with non-small cell lung cancer. Some clones in this sample may be carry-over from other donors' samples. Sequences were derived from normal lung tissue adjacent to the tumor, sampled after neoadjuvant nivolumab, alone or with ipilimumab, at or shortly before surgery. The V gene is TRBV29-1, the J gene TRBJ2-1, with D tentatively TRBD2 (5 bases). CDR3 residues: CSVELAYNEQFF. CDR3 sequence (DNA): TGCAGCGTTGAACTAGCTTACAATGAGCAGTTCTTC.